The clone carrying this TCR beta chain turned up a few times. Through a sample-barcoded 5' primer and a J-beta primer mix, a second PCR was run for about 7 to 12 cycles. Carrying 12 random nucleotides, a template-switch adaptor labeled each individual cDNA molecule. TCRdb ran MiXCR on the 5' RACE reads and lists one entry per CDR3 protein. The sample lists about 1.5 million distinct CDR3 sequences, roughly 45% occurring once. The data are from a study of blood T cells in healthy people across ages. Donors ranged from roughly 6 to 90 years old and were healthy Caucasians in Russia. The study isolated at least 7 million PBMCs from each sample. The CDR3 is 15 amino acids. V was pared by 3 bases and J by 1 base, with 6 bases of the junction left unmatched.

This TCR was recovered from a woman under 30 in good health. Material: blood. The V and J genes are TRBV12-3 or TRBV12-4 and TRBJ2-7, with 7 bases that match TRBD1. CDR3 nucleotide sequence: TGTGCCAGCAGTTTTGGGACAGCGGAATCCTACGAGCAGTACTTC. It yields the protein CASSFGTAESYEQYF.